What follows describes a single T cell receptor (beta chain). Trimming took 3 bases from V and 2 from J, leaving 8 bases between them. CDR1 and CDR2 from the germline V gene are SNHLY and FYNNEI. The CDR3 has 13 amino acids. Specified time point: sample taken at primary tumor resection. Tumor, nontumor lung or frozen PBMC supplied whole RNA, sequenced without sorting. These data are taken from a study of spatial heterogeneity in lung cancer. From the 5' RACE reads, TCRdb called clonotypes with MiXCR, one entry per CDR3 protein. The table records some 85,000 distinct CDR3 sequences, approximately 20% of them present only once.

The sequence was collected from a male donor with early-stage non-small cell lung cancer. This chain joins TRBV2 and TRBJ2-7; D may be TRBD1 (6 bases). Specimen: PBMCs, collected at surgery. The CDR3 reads CASSENRAYEQYF. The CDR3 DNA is TGTGCCAGCAGTGAGAACAGGGCCTACGAGCAGTACTTC.